These T cell receptor beta chains were read from a single sample in a study of response to subunit inactivated influenza vaccine. A single record per CDR3 protein comes from TCRdb applying MiXCR to the RT-PCR reads. This sample yields just under 550,000 distinct CDR3 sequences, of which roughly a quarter are seen a single time; 2.8% belongs to the top ten. The sample was also reused in another study, on T cells expressing NK-cell markers.

Sequenced here: CD4+ T cells sorted from PBMCs, sampled about 12 days after vaccination. The source of these receptors is a man in his fifties who received an inactivated influenza vaccine. Both conserved end residues are part of each CDR3. The order of the fields is clone size, CDR3 length, D gene, J gene, V gene, CDR3 protein, CDR3 DNA. D genes are given only for firm matches. Some rows mark clone size as missing; the rest say once, few, many or name a class of expanded clone.

>-|15|-|TRBJ1-1|TRBV4-3
CASSQGLEVNTEAFF
TGCGCCAGCAGCCAAGGGCTGGAAGTGAACACTGAAGCTTTCTTT
>-|17|-|TRBJ1-2|TRBV7-2
CASSPHPRPGADYGYTF
TGTGCCAGCAGCCCCCACCCACGGCCGGGGGCGGACTATGGCTACACCTTC
>many|15|TRBD1|TRBJ2-1|TRBV9
CASSETGGSYNEQFF
TGTGCCAGCAGTGAAACAGGGGGATCCTACAATGAGCAGTTCTTC
>-|18|TRBD1|TRBJ2-3|TRBV24-1
CATSDLPGQGGGTDTQYF
TGTGCCACCAGTGATTTACCGGGACAGGGGGGGGGCACAGATACGCAGTATTTT
>many|14|-|TRBJ1-1|TRBV3-1
CASSPTGSSLEAFF
TGTGCCAGCAGCCCAACAGGGTCGTCCCTGGAAGCTTTCTTT
>-|14|TRBD1|TRBJ1-1|TRBV11-2
CASSRKLQGASAFF
TGTGCCAGCAGCCGAAAACTACAGGGGGCCAGTGCTTTCTTT
>-|16|-|TRBJ2-7|TRBV5-1
CASSLEYGRASYEQYF
TGCGCCAGCAGCTTGGAATACGGTCGGGCCTCCTACGAGCAGTACTTC
>-|14|-|TRBJ2-3|TRBV7-2
CASSLAEQSRTQYF
TGTGCCAGCAGCTTAGCGGAACAGAGTCGTACGCAGTATTTT
>-|12|-|TRBJ2-1|TRBV4-3
CASSQDGHEQFF
TGCGCCAGCAGCCAAGATGGGCATGAGCAGTTCTTC
>few|17|-|TRBJ1-3|TRBV2
CASSDLLEGGSGNTIYF
TGTGCCAGCAGTGACCTATTGGAGGGGGGCTCTGGAAACACCATATATTTT
>few|16|TRBD2|TRBJ2-3|TRBV12-3/TRBV12-4
CASSFPGLANTDTQYF
TGTGCCAGCAGTTTCCCGGGACTAGCTAACACAGATACGCAGTATTTT
>-|14|-|TRBJ2-7|TRBV12-3/TRBV12-4
CASSSAAGTYEQYF
TGTGCCAGCAGTTCGGCAGCGGGCACCTACGAGCAGTACTTC
>-|13|-|TRBJ2-1|TRBV10-3
CAISVHGYNEQFF
TGTGCCATCAGTGTTCACGGTTACAATGAGCAGTTCTTC
>-|17|TRBD1|TRBJ1-5|TRBV28
CASSFSGGLYSNQPQHF
TGTGCCAGCAGTTTTTCAGGGGGGCTATATAGCAATCAGCCCCAGCATTTT
>few|17|TRBD2|TRBJ2-5|TRBV7-9
CASSLSKRLAGVETQYF
TGTGCCAGCAGCTTATCAAAGCGACTAGCGGGAGTAGAGACCCAGTACTTC
>few|14|TRBD2|TRBJ2-7|TRBV2
CASSPSGRSVEQYF
TGTGCCAGCAGCCCTAGCGGGAGGTCGGTCGAGCAGTACTTC
>few|15|-|TRBJ1-4|TRBV28
CASRWKQGASAKLFF
TGTGCCAGCAGATGGAAACAGGGTGCCTCGGCAAAACTGTTTTTT
>few|14|-|TRBJ1-5|TRBV29-1
CSVAGAQSNQPQHF
TGCAGCGTTGCCGGAGCTCAGAGCAATCAGCCCCAGCATTTT
>-|14|-|TRBJ2-2|TRBV28
CASRSGGPTGELFF
TGTGCCAGCAGGTCCGGGGGACCCACCGGGGAGCTGTTTTTT
>-|16|-|TRBJ1-3|TRBV12-3/TRBV12-4
CASSLVSLDSGNTIYF
TGTGCCAGCAGTTTAGTATCCTTGGACTCTGGAAACACCATATATTTT